The 13 T cell receptor beta chains below were found in one sample sequenced in a study of T-cell memory formation after mild COVID-19. Using its own MiXCR run on the 5' RACE reads, TCRdb lists one record per CDR3 protein. The sample contains 470,000 or so distinct CDR3 sequences, roughly 18% of which appear only once. The sample consisted of PBMCs or a T cell subset sorted from them (not recorded which). These TCRs come from a man aged 18-30 years who had mild COVID-19 (a few samples of this study predate the infection). Cell type and time point are not known.

The chain carries TRBV7-2 and TRBJ2-7, with TRBD2 matching over 8 bases. CDR1 is SGHTA and CDR2 is FQGNSA in the germline V gene. V shed 5 bases and J 5 bases; nucleotides not matched to a gene: 11. The CDR3 covers 15 residues. This CDR3 reads CASSVPGTSANEQYF. CDR3 nucleotide sequence: TGTGCCAGCAGCGTCCCCGGGACTAGTGCCAACGAGCAGTACTTC.

This clonotype was observed a few times. This sequence joins TRBV7-2 and TRBJ2-3; D might be TRBD2 (6 bases). The ends were cut back, 8 bases at V and 0 bases at J, with 12 bases in the middle. Germline V gene data show CDR1 as SGHTA and CDR2 as FQGNSA. CDR3 length equals 14 residues. This CDR3 is CASAAGRSTDTQYF. In DNA, the CDR3 is TGTGCCAGCGCTGCGGGGCGAAGCACAGATACGCAGTATTTT.

This clonotype appeared a few times. The chain employs TRBV5-4 and TRBJ1-1, with 9 bases lining up with TRBD1. The CDR3 runs to 14 residues. Germline CDR1 is SGHNT and CDR2 is YYREEE (reference sequence). J was trimmed by 8 bases and V by 3 bases; bases with no gene match: 8. CDR3 protein: CASSSLDRGREAFF. The CDR3 nucleotides are TGTGCCAGCAGCTCCCTGGACAGGGGAAGGGAAGCTTTCTTT. Full variable domain (rest looked up from reference TRBV5-4 and TRBJ1-1): ETGVTQSPTHLIKTRGQQVTLRCSSQSGHNTVSWYQQALGQGPQFIFQYYREEENGRGNFPPRFSGLQFPNYSSELNVNALELDDSALYLCASSSLDRGREAFFGQGTRLTVV.

This clonotype was recorded a few times. This chain joins TRBV2 and TRBJ1-5; 8 bases match TRBD1. Per the germline V gene, CDR1 is SNHLY and CDR2 is FYNNEI. This CDR3 comprises 16 residues. The V gene end was trimmed by 6 bases and the J gene end by 5 bases; junction bases not matched to a gene: 12. In DNA, the CDR3 is TGTGCCAGCAGGGGCGGACAGGGTTTTGGACATCAGCCCCAGCATTTT. Encoded protein: CASRGGQGFGHQPQHF.

Written as DNA, the CDR3 is TGTGCCAGCTCACCAATATCCCCCAGGGGGCTCACTGAAGCTTTCTTT. Amino acid sequence: CASSPISPRGLTEAFF. The chain is built from TRBV18 and TRBJ1-1; the match to TRBD1 covers 8 bases. Germline CDR1 reads KGHSH; CDR2 reads LQKENI. The V and J ends lost 2 bases and 4 bases, in that order; junction bases with no gene match: 9. The CDR3 totals 16 residues.

J is TRBJ2-7 and V is TRBV7-3, with 8 bases identical to TRBD2. Germline V gives CDR1 SGHTA, CDR2 FQGTGA. This CDR3 is 15 amino acids long. The V gene end was trimmed by 7 bases and the J gene end by 0 bases; junction bases not matched to a gene: 8. This chain's CDR3 is CASIPGTRSSYEQYV. The CDR3 DNA follows: TGTGCCAGCATCCCGGGGACTAGGAGCTCCTACGAGCAGTACGTC.

This chain connects TRBV29-1 to TRBJ2-3, with D tentatively TRBD1 (5 bases). The CDR3 runs to 12 residues. V was trimmed by 3 bases and J by 4 bases, leaving 8 bases between them. Germline loops: CDR1 SQVTM, CDR2 ANQGSEA. The CDR3 protein is CSVDQGADTQYF. CDR3 DNA: TGCAGCGTTGATCAGGGCGCAGATACGCAGTATTTT.

The chain combines TRBV7-9 with TRBJ1-2, with D possibly being TRBD1 (6 bases). Trimming left V 4 bases short and J 3 bases short, with 12 bases between. The germline V gene encodes CDR1 SEHNR and CDR2 FQNEAQ (reference sequence). The CDR3 is 14 residues long. The CDR3 region has the DNA TGTGCCAGCAGCTCGGACAGCGGATACTATGGCTACACCTTC. Protein product: CASSSDSGYYGYTF.

This clonotype has just a few counts. This chain uses TRBV20-1 with TRBJ2-4; 12 bases fit TRBD2. Germline CDR1 is DFQATT and CDR2 is SNEGSKA (reference sequence). This CDR3 is 15 amino acids long. The V segment lost 2 bases and the J segment 10 bases; nucleotides outside the gene matches: 9. CDR3 protein: CSARPYGTSGLIQYF. CDR3 coding DNA: TGCAGTGCTAGACCCTACGGGACTAGCGGGCTGATTCAGTACTTC.

The chain links TRBV5-1 to TRBJ2-7; weak D call: TRBD2 (6 bases). The CDR3 totals 15 residues. The V end was cut by 2 bases, the J end by 0 bases, with 12 bases between. Germline lookup yields CDR1 SGHRS and CDR2 YFSETQ. CDR3 DNA sequence: TGCGCCAGCAGCTTCGGCGGGGAGAGCTCCTACGAGCAGTACTTC. Amino acids: CASSFGGESSYEQYF.

The V call is TRBV24-1, the J call TRBJ2-1; no definite D call. The length of the CDR3 is 14 residues. Trimming stripped 2 bases from V and 2 bases from J, with 6 bases between. The V gene's germline CDR1 is KGHDR and CDR2 SFDVKD. The CDR3 here is CATSDSRPYNEQFF. CDR3 nucleotide sequence: TGTGCCACCAGTGATTCGCGACCCTACAATGAGCAGTTCTTC.

The V call is TRBV10-1, the J call TRBJ1-5; no clear D. The ends were cut back, 3 bases at V and 6 bases at J, with 9 bases in the middle. Germline-derived CDR1 and CDR2 are WNHNN and SYGVQD (reference sequence). This CDR3 has 13 amino acids. The CDR3 is CASSDYVGQPQHF. In DNA, the CDR3 is TGCGCCAGCAGTGACTACGTGGGTCAGCCCCAGCATTTT.

The chain couples TRBV12-3 or TRBV12-4 to TRBJ1-1; D possibly corresponds to TRBD1 (5 bases). The V and J ends lost 3 bases and 4 bases respectively, with 12 bases between them. The CDR3 is 14 residues long. The CDR3 is CASSFAGGGTEAFF. The CDR3 nucleotides are TGTGCCAGCAGTTTTGCCGGGGGAGGCACTGAAGCTTTCTTT.